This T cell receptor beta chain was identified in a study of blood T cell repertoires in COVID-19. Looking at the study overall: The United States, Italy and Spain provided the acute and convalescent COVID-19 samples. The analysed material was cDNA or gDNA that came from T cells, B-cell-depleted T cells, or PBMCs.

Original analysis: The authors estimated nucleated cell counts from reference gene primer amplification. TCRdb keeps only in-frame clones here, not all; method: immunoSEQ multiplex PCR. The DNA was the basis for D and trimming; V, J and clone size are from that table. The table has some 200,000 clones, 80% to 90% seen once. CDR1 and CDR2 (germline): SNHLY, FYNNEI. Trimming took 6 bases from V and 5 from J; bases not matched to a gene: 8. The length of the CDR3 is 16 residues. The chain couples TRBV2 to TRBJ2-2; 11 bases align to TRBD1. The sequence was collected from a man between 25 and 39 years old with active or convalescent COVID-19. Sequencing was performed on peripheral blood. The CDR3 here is CASSSLGQGGTGELFF. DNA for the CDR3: TGTGCCAGCAGCTCGTTGGGACAGGGGGGGACCGGGGAGCTGTTTTTT.